This entry describes one T cell receptor (beta chain). The antigen is unknown. This record belongs to a study of T cells after yellow fever vaccination. In the study overall: Researchers used SMART-Seq v4 Ultra Low Input to prepare fractions that had low cell numbers.

Whole-study findings and limits: The appearance of a small share of clonotypes in both CD4 and CD8 compartments was observed. Subsequent booster samples again held most clones from primary vaccination (roughly 96% CD4, approximately 85% CD8).

UMIs and a universal primer site were added when TCR cDNA was made by 5'RACE template switching. TCRdb redid the calling of the 5' RACE reads with MiXCR, one entry per CDR3 protein. This sample carries 350,000 to 450,000 distinct CDR3 sequences, 6.2% of them seen once, and the ten largest clones take over 12%. The receptor's source is a man aged 30 to 45 who received the YFV17D yellow fever vaccine. This specimen consisted of PBMCs, obtained 5 days after the yellow fever booster vaccination.

CDR3 coding DNA: TGCGCCAGCAGCTCAGGACAGGGGGCGCTGGCCCAGTACTTC. Its translation: CASSSGQGALAQYF. This chain links TRBV5-1 with TRBJ2-5; 11 bases align to TRBD1. V was pared by 3 bases and J by 9 bases, with 7 bases of the junction left unmatched. The CDR3 spans 14 residues. Germline CDR1 is SGHRS and CDR2 is YFSETQ.